The rows below give T cell receptor beta chains drawn from one sample of a study of vaccination effects on CD4 cells after COVID-19. These receptors have no known antigen. Data came from immunoSEQ multiplex PCR; TCRdb stores just in-frame clones and leaves some out. The profile shows around 49,000 clones, over 60% of them singletons. This specimen was CD4+ T cells from PBMCs cultured without peptide, taken after COVID-19 vaccination. These receptors all come from a human donor who received a COVID-19 vaccine. Each CDR3 is given with its conserved first and last residue. The D gene is left open where the match is weak. Clone size is given for some rows only: seen once, a few or many times, or a class if the clone is expanded.

D gene: TRBD2
clone size: -
J gene: TRBJ2-5
V gene: TRBV5-6
CDR3 protein: CASSLTLTSGEGQYF
CDR3 DNA: TGTGCCAGCAGCCTTACTCTGACTAGCGGGGAAGGACAGTACTTC

D gene: -
clone size: -
J gene: TRBJ1-6
V gene: TRBV5-1
CDR3 protein: CASSPGPHGDSPLHF
CDR3 DNA: TGCGCCAGCAGCCCAGGGCCCCATGGAGATTCACCCCTCCACTTT

D gene: -
clone size: -
J gene: TRBJ2-5
V gene: TRBV5-1
CDR3 protein: CASSSITLDSAAKTQYF
CDR3 DNA: TGCGCCAGCAGCTCGATCACCCTTGACTCGGCGGCCAAGACCCAGTACTTC

D gene: -
clone size: once
J gene: TRBJ1-6
V gene: TRBV13
CDR3 protein: CASSHRGSPLHF
CDR3 DNA: TGTGCCAGCAGCCATCGTGGGTCACCCCTCCACTTT

D gene: -
clone size: few
J gene: TRBJ1-2
V gene: TRBV6-2/TRBV6-3
CDR3 protein: CASSLPGSGSYGYTF
CDR3 DNA: TGTGCCAGCAGTCTGCCGGGGTCGGGATCCTATGGCTACACCTTC

D gene: -
clone size: -
J gene: TRBJ1-4
V gene: TRBV7-8
CDR3 protein: CASSKQGLLNEKLFF
CDR3 DNA: TGTGCCAGCAGCAAACAGGGACTGCTTAATGAAAAACTGTTTTTT

D gene: -
clone size: -
J gene: TRBJ2-6
V gene: TRBV5-6
CDR3 protein: CASSLAVEGRGSRANVLTF
CDR3 DNA: TGTGCCAGCAGCTTGGCCGTGGAGGGCCGAGGGTCTCGGGCCAACGTCCTGACTTTC

D gene: TRBD2
clone size: once
J gene: TRBJ2-5
V gene: TRBV27
CDR3 protein: CASGSGGKTQYF
CDR3 DNA: TGTGCCAGCGGTAGCGGGGGGAAGACCCAGTACTTC

D gene: -
clone size: -
J gene: TRBJ2-1
V gene: TRBV24-1
CDR3 protein: CATSDFINEQFF
CDR3 DNA: TGTGCCACCAGTGATTTTATCAATGAGCAGTTCTTC

D gene: -
clone size: -
J gene: TRBJ2-1
V gene: TRBV7-8
CDR3 protein: CASSTLGRVQGEQFF
CDR3 DNA: TGTGCCAGCAGCACTCTAGGTCGGGTTCAAGGTGAGCAGTTCTTC

D gene: -
clone size: -
J gene: TRBJ1-2
V gene: TRBV2
CDR3 protein: CASNSDYYGYTF
CDR3 DNA: TGTGCCAGCAACTCCGACTACTATGGCTACACCTTC

D gene: TRBD1
clone size: -
J gene: TRBJ1-3
V gene: TRBV7-2
CDR3 protein: CASSLGQGAGNTIYF
CDR3 DNA: TGTGCCAGCAGCCTGGGACAGGGGGCTGGAAACACCATATATTTT

D gene: TRBD1
clone size: -
J gene: TRBJ1-4
V gene: TRBV18
CDR3 protein: CASSPPGTGTEKLFF
CDR3 DNA: TGTGCCAGCTCACCACCGGGGACAGGGACTGAAAAACTGTTTTTT

D gene: -
clone size: medium-sized
J gene: TRBJ2-6
V gene: TRBV14
CDR3 protein: CASSQVLAGANVLTF
CDR3 DNA: TGTGCCAGCAGCCAAGTATTGGCTGGGGCCAACGTCCTGACTTTC

D gene: TRBD1
clone size: -
J gene: TRBJ1-3
V gene: TRBV25-1
CDR3 protein: CASSLGQGSWGNTIYF
CDR3 DNA: TGTGCCAGCAGTCTAGGACAGGGGTCGTGGGGAAACACCATATATTTT

D gene: TRBD2
clone size: medium-sized
J gene: TRBJ2-1
V gene: TRBV3-1/TRBV3-2
CDR3 protein: CASSRRPPVLAGALGEQFF
CDR3 DNA: TGTGCCAGCAGCCGGAGGCCTCCGGTACTAGCGGGAGCTTTGGGAGAGCAGTTCTTC

D gene: -
clone size: -
J gene: TRBJ1-1
V gene: TRBV5-3
CDR3 protein: CARSLADYPGGDTEAFF
CDR3 DNA: TGTGCCAGAAGCTTGGCCGATTACCCGGGGGGGGACACTGAAGCTTTCTTT

D gene: -
clone size: -
J gene: TRBJ2-3
V gene: TRBV18
CDR3 protein: CASSSSTDTQYF
CDR3 DNA: TGTGCCAGCTCATCGAGCACAGATACGCAGTATTTT

D gene: TRBD2
clone size: -
J gene: TRBJ2-3
V gene: TRBV5-1
CDR3 protein: CASRPGASGKTDTQYF
CDR3 DNA: TGCGCCAGCCGACCCGGGGCTAGCGGAAAAACAGATACGCAGTATTTT

D gene: TRBD1
clone size: -
J gene: TRBJ1-2
V gene: TRBV5-1
CDR3 protein: CASSLGTDYGYTF
CDR3 DNA: TGCGCCAGCAGCTTAGGGACAGACTATGGCTACACCTTC

D gene: -
clone size: -
J gene: TRBJ2-7
V gene: TRBV12-3/TRBV12-4
CDR3 protein: CASGGVVDEQYF
CDR3 DNA: TGTGCCAGCGGAGGGGTAGTGGACGAGCAGTACTTC

D gene: TRBD2
clone size: many
J gene: TRBJ2-5
V gene: TRBV3-1/TRBV3-2
CDR3 protein: CASRRLAEETQYF
CDR3 DNA: TGTGCCAGCAGAAGACTAGCGGAAGAGACCCAGTACTTC

D gene: -
clone size: few
J gene: TRBJ2-3
V gene: TRBV5-6
CDR3 protein: CASTLPTDRISTDTQYF
CDR3 DNA: TGTGCCAGCACCCTCCCCACTGACAGGATTAGCACAGATACGCAGTATTTT

D gene: -
clone size: -
J gene: TRBJ1-4
V gene: TRBV7-2
CDR3 protein: CASRRRLTTNEKLFF
CDR3 DNA: TGTGCCAGCAGGAGGAGGCTCACAACTAATGAAAAACTGTTTTTT

D gene: -
clone size: few
J gene: TRBJ1-2
V gene: TRBV6-5
CDR3 protein: CASSPSSFNYGYTF
CDR3 DNA: TGTGCCAGCAGTCCCTCAAGTTTCAACTATGGCTACACCTTC

D gene: -
clone size: -
J gene: TRBJ2-2
V gene: TRBV5-1
CDR3 protein: CASSLRYRTGELFF
CDR3 DNA: TGCGCCAGCAGCCTTCGTTATAGGACCGGGGAGCTGTTTTTT

D gene: -
clone size: few
J gene: TRBJ2-7
V gene: TRBV25-1
CDR3 protein: CASSVEGGSYEQYF
CDR3 DNA: TGTGCCAGCAGTGTCGAAGGGGGATCCTACGAGCAGTACTTC

D gene: -
clone size: -
J gene: TRBJ2-3
V gene: TRBV29-1
CDR3 protein: CSVSKGGVSTDTQYF
CDR3 DNA: TGCAGCGTTTCCAAGGGGGGAGTGAGCACAGATACGCAGTATTTT

D gene: TRBD1
clone size: -
J gene: TRBJ1-2
V gene: TRBV19
CDR3 protein: CASSRDRRFYGYTF
CDR3 DNA: TGTGCCAGTAGTAGGGACAGGCGTTTCTATGGCTACACCTTC

D gene: -
clone size: -
J gene: TRBJ2-5
V gene: TRBV6-1
CDR3 protein: CASSEGNGVSETQYF
CDR3 DNA: TGTGCCAGCAGCGAAGGGAATGGGGTATCGGAGACCCAGTACTTC

D gene: -
clone size: -
J gene: TRBJ1-3
V gene: TRBV3-1/TRBV3-2
CDR3 protein: CASRRPTPRSGNTIYF
CDR3 DNA: TGTGCCAGCCGCCGGCCGACCCCGCGCTCTGGAAACACCATATATTTT

D gene: TRBD2
clone size: -
J gene: TRBJ2-3
V gene: TRBV5-1
CDR3 protein: CASSFGTTSTDTQYF
CDR3 DNA: TGCGCCAGCAGCTTTGGGACTACCAGCACAGATACGCAGTATTTT

D gene: -
clone size: once
J gene: TRBJ1-5
V gene: TRBV29-1
CDR3 protein: CSVSQGRQPQHF
CDR3 DNA: TGCAGCGTTTCACAGGGACGTCAGCCCCAGCATTTT

D gene: -
clone size: few
J gene: TRBJ2-5
V gene: TRBV6-5
CDR3 protein: CASGIRAFPKETQYF
CDR3 DNA: TGTGCCAGCGGCATCAGGGCTTTCCCCAAAGAGACCCAGTACTTC

D gene: -
clone size: -
J gene: TRBJ1-6
V gene: TRBV27
CDR3 protein: CASSFSPGDYNSPLHF
CDR3 DNA: TGTGCCAGCAGTTTTTCTCCAGGGGATTATAATTCACCCCTCCACTTT

D gene: -
clone size: -
J gene: TRBJ1-6
V gene: TRBV30
CDR3 protein: CAWEGYLGSPLHF
CDR3 DNA: TGTGCCTGGGAGGGGTATTTAGGTTCACCCCTCCACTTT

D gene: -
clone size: -
J gene: TRBJ1-6
V gene: TRBV25-1
CDR3 protein: CASSDGQSSYNSPLHF
CDR3 DNA: TGTGCCAGCAGTGACGGGCAGAGCTCCTATAATTCACCCCTCCACTTT

D gene: -
clone size: -
J gene: TRBJ1-2
V gene: TRBV7-2
CDR3 protein: CASSLVGYTF
CDR3 DNA: TGTGCCAGCAGCTTAGTTGGCTACACCTTC

D gene: -
clone size: once
J gene: TRBJ1-1
V gene: TRBV19
CDR3 protein: CASSIDPFRLRAGTEAFF
CDR3 DNA: TGTGCCAGTAGTATAGATCCTTTTAGATTGAGGGCTGGAACTGAAGCTTTCTTT

D gene: TRBD2
clone size: -
J gene: TRBJ2-7
V gene: TRBV6-5
CDR3 protein: CASIRAGGYEQYF
CDR3 DNA: TGTGCCAGCATAAGAGCGGGGGGATACGAGCAGTACTTC

D gene: TRBD1
clone size: few
J gene: TRBJ2-7
V gene: TRBV6-5
CDR3 protein: CASSRDRDGYEQYF
CDR3 DNA: TGTGCCAGCAGCCGGGACAGGGATGGGTACGAGCAGTACTTC

D gene: -
clone size: -
J gene: TRBJ1-6
V gene: TRBV5-8
CDR3 protein: CASSLVFGFSLNSPLHF
CDR3 DNA: TGTGCCAGCAGCTTGGTTTTTGGTTTTTCCCTCAATTCACCCCTCCACTTT

D gene: -
clone size: once
J gene: TRBJ2-3
V gene: TRBV4-1
CDR3 protein: CASSLGKTTDTQYF
CDR3 DNA: TGCGCCAGCAGCCTCGGGAAGACCACAGATACGCAGTATTTT

D gene: -
clone size: -
J gene: TRBJ2-1
V gene: TRBV29-1
CDR3 protein: CSVMFYNEQFF
CDR3 DNA: TGCAGCGTTATGTTCTACAATGAGCAGTTCTTC

D gene: -
clone size: once
J gene: TRBJ2-5
V gene: TRBV11-3
CDR3 protein: CASSFTGSGAETQYF
CDR3 DNA: TGTGCCAGCAGCTTCACTGGTTCAGGGGCGGAGACCCAGTACTTC

D gene: -
clone size: -
J gene: TRBJ1-1
V gene: TRBV27
CDR3 protein: CASSLERANTEAFF
CDR3 DNA: TGTGCCAGCAGTTTAGAAAGGGCGAACACTGAAGCTTTCTTT

D gene: TRBD1
clone size: -
J gene: TRBJ1-5
V gene: TRBV12-5
CDR3 protein: CASAQGAQPQHF
CDR3 DNA: TGTGCTAGTGCCCAGGGGGCTCAGCCCCAGCATTTT

D gene: TRBD2
clone size: few
J gene: TRBJ2-3
V gene: TRBV10-3
CDR3 protein: CAINNQPIAGGRYF
CDR3 DNA: TGTGCCATCAATAATCAACCCATAGCGGGAGGGCGGTATTTT

D gene: -
clone size: -
J gene: TRBJ2-6
V gene: TRBV2
CDR3 protein: CASSEAGLGSSGANVLTF
CDR3 DNA: TGTGCCAGCAGTGAAGCGGGGTTAGGGTCCTCTGGGGCCAACGTCCTGACTTTC

D gene: -
clone size: -
J gene: TRBJ1-2
V gene: TRBV14
CDR3 protein: CASSQSGQGRRRYTF
CDR3 DNA: TGTGCCAGCAGCCAATCGGGACAAGGAAGGCGGCGCTACACCTTC

D gene: -
clone size: -
J gene: TRBJ2-5
V gene: TRBV4-2
CDR3 protein: CASSQPTSGETQYF
CDR3 DNA: TGTGCCAGCAGCCAACCTACTAGTGGGGAGACCCAGTACTTC

D gene: -
clone size: few
J gene: TRBJ2-2
V gene: TRBV9
CDR3 protein: CASSPVGRHTGELFF
CDR3 DNA: TGTGCCAGCAGCCCCGTTGGCCGGCACACCGGGGAGCTGTTTTTT

D gene: -
clone size: many
J gene: TRBJ1-3
V gene: TRBV24-1
CDR3 protein: CATQGSEAGNTIYF
CDR3 DNA: TGTGCCACCCAGGGATCCGAAGCTGGAAACACCATATATTTT

D gene: -
clone size: -
J gene: TRBJ1-3
V gene: TRBV6-1
CDR3 protein: CASSEWGEEAAGNTIYF
CDR3 DNA: TGTGCCAGCAGTGAATGGGGGGAAGAGGCGGCTGGAAACACCATATATTTT

D gene: TRBD2
clone size: -
J gene: TRBJ2-7
V gene: TRBV11-2
CDR3 protein: CASSLELAGGYYEQYF
CDR3 DNA: TGTGCCAGCAGCTTAGAACTAGCGGGAGGGTACTACGAGCAGTACTTC

D gene: TRBD2
clone size: few
J gene: TRBJ2-1
V gene: TRBV5-1
CDR3 protein: CASSPGGLVWQFF
CDR3 DNA: TGCGCCAGCAGCCCTGGGGGACTAGTTTGGCAGTTCTTC

D gene: -
clone size: -
J gene: TRBJ1-3
V gene: TRBV30
CDR3 protein: CAWSWRGSGNTIYF
CDR3 DNA: TGTGCCTGGAGTTGGAGGGGCTCTGGAAACACCATATATTTT

D gene: -
clone size: few
J gene: TRBJ1-1
V gene: TRBV5-1
CDR3 protein: CARENTEAFF
CDR3 DNA: TGCGCCAGGGAGAACACTGAAGCTTTCTTT

D gene: TRBD2
clone size: -
J gene: TRBJ2-1
V gene: TRBV7-2
CDR3 protein: CASRTSGKRNEQFF
CDR3 DNA: TGTGCCAGCAGGACTAGCGGCAAAAGGAATGAGCAGTTCTTC

D gene: TRBD1
clone size: -
J gene: TRBJ1-1
V gene: TRBV6-1
CDR3 protein: CASSLQDRAAFF
CDR3 DNA: TGTGCCAGCAGCCTGCAGGACAGGGCAGCTTTCTTT